The clone carrying this TCR beta chain was seen a few times. Its antigen remains unidentified. The data belong to a study of breast tumors, draining lymph nodes, adjacent tissues. General study results and limits: Data only fit, rather than demonstrated, lymph node origin of most tumor T cells.

Breast cancer patients provided tissue from their axillary draining lymph nodes. One entry per CDR3 protein, called by TCRdb with MiXCR from the multiplex PCR reads. The sample has some 150,000 distinct CDR3 sequences, around a third seen once. Germline lookup yields CDR1 MNHEY and CDR2 SVGAGI. Losses at the gene ends were 0 bases for V and 4 bases for J; bases not matched to a gene: 6. This CDR3 spans 16 amino acids. Input material: axillary lymph node tissue. The rearrangement uses TRBV6-5 and TRBJ2-1; 7 nucleotides line up with TRBD2. The clonotype comes from a female donor with breast cancer. Some clones in this sample may be carry-over from other donors' samples. Here the CDR3 DNA reads TGTGCCAGCAGTTACTCGAAGGCGGGGGTGTACAATGAGCAGTTCTTC. Its protein product is CASSYSKAGVYNEQFF.